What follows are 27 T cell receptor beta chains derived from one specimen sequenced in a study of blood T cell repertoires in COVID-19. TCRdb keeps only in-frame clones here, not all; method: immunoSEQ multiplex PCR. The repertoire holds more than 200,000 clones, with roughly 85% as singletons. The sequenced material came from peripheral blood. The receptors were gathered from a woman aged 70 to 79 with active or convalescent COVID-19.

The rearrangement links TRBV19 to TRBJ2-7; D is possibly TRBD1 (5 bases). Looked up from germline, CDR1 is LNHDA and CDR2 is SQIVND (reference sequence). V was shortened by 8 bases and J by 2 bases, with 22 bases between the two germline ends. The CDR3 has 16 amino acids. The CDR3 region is CASAPRHTGSTYEQYF. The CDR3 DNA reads TGTGCCAGTGCTCCCCGTCACACAGGATCCACCTACGAGCAGTACTTC.

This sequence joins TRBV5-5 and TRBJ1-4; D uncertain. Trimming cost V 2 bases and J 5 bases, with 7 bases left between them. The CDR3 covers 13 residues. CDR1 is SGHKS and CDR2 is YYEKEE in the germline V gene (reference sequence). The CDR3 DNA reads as TGTGCCAGCAGCTTAACAGAGAATGAAAAACTGTTTTTT. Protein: CASSLTENEKLFF.

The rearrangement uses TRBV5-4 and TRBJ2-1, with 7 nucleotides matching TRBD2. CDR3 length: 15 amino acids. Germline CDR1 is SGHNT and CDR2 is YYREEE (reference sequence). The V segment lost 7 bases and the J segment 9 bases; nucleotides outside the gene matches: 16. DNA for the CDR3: TGTGCCAGCGGGTCGAGTAGCGCGGGGGAGGGTGAGCAGTTCTTC. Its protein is CASGSSSAGEGEQFF.

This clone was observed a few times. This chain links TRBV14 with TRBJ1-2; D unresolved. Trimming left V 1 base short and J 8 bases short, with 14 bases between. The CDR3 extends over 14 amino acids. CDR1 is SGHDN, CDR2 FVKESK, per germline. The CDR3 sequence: CASSQANVMGGYTF. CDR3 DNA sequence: TGTGCCAGCAGCCAAGCAAACGTAATGGGCGGCTACACCTTC.

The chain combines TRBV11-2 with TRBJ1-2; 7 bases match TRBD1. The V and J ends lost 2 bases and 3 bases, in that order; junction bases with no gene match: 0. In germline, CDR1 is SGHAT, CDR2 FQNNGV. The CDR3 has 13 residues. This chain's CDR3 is CASSLQGDYGYTF. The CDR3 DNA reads TGTGCCAGCAGCTTACAGGGGGACTATGGCTACACCTTC.

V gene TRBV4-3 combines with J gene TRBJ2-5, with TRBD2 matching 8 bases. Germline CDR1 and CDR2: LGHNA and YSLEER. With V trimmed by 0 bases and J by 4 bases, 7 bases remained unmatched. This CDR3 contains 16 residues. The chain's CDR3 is CASSQDVAGSGETQYF. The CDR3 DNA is TGCGCCAGCAGCCAAGATGTAGCGGGGTCGGGAGAGACCCAGTACTTC.

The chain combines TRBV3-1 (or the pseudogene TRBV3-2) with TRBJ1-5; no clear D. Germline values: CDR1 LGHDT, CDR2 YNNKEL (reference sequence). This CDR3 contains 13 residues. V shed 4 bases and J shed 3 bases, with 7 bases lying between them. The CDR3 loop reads CASSPGLNQPQHF. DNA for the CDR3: TGTGCCAGCAGCCCGGGTCTCAATCAGCCCCAGCATTTT.

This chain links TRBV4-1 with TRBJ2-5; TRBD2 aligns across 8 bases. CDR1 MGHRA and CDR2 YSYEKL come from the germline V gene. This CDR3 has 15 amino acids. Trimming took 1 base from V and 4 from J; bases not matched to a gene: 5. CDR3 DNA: TGCGCCAGCAGCCAAGCGGGGGGGGCCCCAGAGACCCAGTACTTC. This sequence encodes CASSQAGGAPETQYF.

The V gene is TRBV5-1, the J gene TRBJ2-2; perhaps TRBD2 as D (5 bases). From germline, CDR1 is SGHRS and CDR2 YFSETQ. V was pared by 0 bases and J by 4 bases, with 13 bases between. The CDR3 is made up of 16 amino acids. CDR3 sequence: CASSLAPGSVTGELFF. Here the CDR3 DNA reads TGCGCCAGCAGCTTGGCCCCGGGGAGCGTCACCGGGGAGCTGTTTTTT.

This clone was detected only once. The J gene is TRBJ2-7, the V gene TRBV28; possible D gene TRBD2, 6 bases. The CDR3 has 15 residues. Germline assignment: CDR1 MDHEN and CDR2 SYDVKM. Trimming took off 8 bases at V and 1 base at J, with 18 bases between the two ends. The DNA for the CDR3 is TGTGCCAGCTCCCGGTGGGGGGTAGGGTCCTACGAGCAGTACTTC. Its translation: CASSRWGVGSYEQYF. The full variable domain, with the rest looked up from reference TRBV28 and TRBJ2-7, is DVKVTQSSRYLVKRTGEKVFLECVQDMDHENMFWYRQDPGLGLRLIYFSYDVKMKEKGDIPEGYSVSREKKERFSLILESASTNQTSMYLCASSRWGVGSYEQYFGPGTRLTVT.

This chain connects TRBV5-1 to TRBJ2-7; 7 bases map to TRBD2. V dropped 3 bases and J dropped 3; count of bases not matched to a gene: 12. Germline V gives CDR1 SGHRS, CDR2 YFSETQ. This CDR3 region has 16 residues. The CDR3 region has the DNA TGCGCCAGCAGCTCTAGGACTAGTTCCCAATTCTACGAGCAGTACTTC. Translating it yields CASSSRTSSQFYEQYF.

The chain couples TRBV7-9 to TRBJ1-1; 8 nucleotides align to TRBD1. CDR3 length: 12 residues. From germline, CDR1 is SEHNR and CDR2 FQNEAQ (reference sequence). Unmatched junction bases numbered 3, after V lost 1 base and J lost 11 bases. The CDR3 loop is CASSLGDRWAFF. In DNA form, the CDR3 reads TGTGCCAGCAGCTTAGGGGACAGGTGGGCTTTCTTT.

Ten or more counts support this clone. The CDR3 DNA is TGTGCCAGCAGCACCCCTAAGACTAGCGGGAGTGCCTACGAGCAGTACTTC. It specifies CASSTPKTSGSAYEQYF. V gene TRBV7-9 combines with J gene TRBJ2-7; 12 nucleotides agree with TRBD2. CDR3 length: 17 residues. Trimming removed 5 bases from V and 2 bases from J; junction bases left unmatched: 10. Germline-derived CDR1 and CDR2 are SEHNR and FQNEAQ (reference sequence).

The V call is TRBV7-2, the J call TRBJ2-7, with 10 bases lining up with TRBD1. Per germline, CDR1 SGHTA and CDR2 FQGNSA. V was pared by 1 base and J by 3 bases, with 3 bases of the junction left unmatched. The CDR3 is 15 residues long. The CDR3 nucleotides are TGTGCCAGCAGCTTAGGACAGGGGGCTTTCTACGAGCAGTACTTC. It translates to CASSLGQGAFYEQYF.

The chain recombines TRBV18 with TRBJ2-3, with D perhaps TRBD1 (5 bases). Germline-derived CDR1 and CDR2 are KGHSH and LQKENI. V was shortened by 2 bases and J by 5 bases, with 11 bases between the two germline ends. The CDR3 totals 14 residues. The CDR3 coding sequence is TGTGCCAGCTCACCAGACAGTCCCAGAGATACGCAGTATTTT. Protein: CASSPDSPRDTQYF.

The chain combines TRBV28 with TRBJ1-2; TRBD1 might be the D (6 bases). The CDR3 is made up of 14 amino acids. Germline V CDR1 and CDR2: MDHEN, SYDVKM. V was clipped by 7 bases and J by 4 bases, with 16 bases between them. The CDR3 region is CASTSSGTLYGYTF. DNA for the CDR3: TGTGCCAGCACGTCCTCCGGGACACTCTATGGCTACACCTTC.

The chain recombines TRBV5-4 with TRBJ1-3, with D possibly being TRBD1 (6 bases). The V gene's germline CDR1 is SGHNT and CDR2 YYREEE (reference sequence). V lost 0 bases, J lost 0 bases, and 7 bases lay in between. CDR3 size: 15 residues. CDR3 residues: CASSLGGPSGNTIYF. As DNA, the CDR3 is TGTGCCAGCAGCTTGGGGGGGCCCTCTGGAAACACCATATATTTT.

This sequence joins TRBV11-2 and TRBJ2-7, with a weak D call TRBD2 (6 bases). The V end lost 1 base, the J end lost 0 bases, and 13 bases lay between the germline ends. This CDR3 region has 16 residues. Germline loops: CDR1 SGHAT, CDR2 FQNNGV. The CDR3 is CASSLGGGESSYEQYF. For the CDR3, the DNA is TGTGCCAGCAGCTTAGGAGGAGGGGAGAGCTCCTACGAGCAGTACTTC. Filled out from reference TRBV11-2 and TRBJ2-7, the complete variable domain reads EAGVAQSPRYKIIEKRQSVAFWCNPISGHATLYWYQQILGQGPKLLIQFQNNGVVDDSQLPKDRFSAERLKGVDSTLKIQPAKLEDSAVYLCASSLGGGESSYEQYFGPGTRLTVT.

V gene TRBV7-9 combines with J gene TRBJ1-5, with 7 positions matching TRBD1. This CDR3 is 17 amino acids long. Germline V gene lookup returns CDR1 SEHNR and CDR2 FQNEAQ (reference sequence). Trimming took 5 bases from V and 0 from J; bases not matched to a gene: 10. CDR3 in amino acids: CASSLDRAPYSNQPQHF. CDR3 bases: TGTGCCAGCAGCCTCGACAGGGCCCCCTATAGCAATCAGCCCCAGCATTTT.

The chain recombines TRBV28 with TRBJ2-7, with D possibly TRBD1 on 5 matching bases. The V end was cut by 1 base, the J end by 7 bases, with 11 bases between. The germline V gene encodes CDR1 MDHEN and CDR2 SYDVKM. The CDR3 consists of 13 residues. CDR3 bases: TGTGCCAGCAGTTTATTCTCCCCAGGGGAGCAGTACTTC. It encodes CASSLFSPGEQYF.

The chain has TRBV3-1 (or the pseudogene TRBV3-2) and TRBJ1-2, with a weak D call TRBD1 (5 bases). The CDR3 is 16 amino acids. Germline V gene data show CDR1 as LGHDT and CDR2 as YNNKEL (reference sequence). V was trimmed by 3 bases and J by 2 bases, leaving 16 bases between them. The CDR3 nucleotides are TGTGCCAGCAGCCACTCGACAGTTAAACCCAACTATGGCTACACCTTC. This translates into CASSHSTVKPNYGYTF.

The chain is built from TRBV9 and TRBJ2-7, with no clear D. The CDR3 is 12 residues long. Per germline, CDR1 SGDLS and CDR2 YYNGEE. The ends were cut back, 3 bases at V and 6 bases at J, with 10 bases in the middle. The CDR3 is CASSALGSEQYF. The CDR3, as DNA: TGTGCCAGCAGCGCCCTCGGGTCCGAGCAGTACTTC.

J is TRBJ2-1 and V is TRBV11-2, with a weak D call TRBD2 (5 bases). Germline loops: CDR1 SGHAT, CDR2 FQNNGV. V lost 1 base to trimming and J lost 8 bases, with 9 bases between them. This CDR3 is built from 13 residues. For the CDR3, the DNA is TGTGCCAGCAGCTTAGCGGACTCCTATGAGCAGTTCTTC. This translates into CASSLADSYEQFF.

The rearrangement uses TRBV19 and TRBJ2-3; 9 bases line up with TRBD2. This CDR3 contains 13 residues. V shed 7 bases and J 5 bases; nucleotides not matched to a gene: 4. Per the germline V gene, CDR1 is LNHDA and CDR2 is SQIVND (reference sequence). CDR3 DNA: TGTGCCAGTACCCCACTAGCGGGAGATACGCAGTATTTT. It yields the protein CASTPLAGDTQYF.

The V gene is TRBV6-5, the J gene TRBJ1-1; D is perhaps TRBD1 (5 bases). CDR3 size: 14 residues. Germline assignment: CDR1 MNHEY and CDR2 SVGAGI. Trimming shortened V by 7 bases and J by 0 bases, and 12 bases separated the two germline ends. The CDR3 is CASTGGMMNTEAFF. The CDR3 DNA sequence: TGTGCCAGCACCGGGGGGATGATGAACACTGAAGCTTTCTTT.

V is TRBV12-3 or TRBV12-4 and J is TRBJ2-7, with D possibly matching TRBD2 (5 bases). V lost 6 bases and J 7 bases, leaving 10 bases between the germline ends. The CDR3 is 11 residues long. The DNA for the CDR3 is TGTGCCAGCAGCCGAGCGGATGAGCAGTACTTC. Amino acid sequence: CASSRADEQYF.

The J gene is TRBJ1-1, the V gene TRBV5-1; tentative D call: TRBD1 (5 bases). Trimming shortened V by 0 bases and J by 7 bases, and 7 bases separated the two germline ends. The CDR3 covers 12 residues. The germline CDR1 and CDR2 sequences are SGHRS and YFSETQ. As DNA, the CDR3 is TGCGCCAGCAGCTTGGAGCAGGGTGAAGCTTTCTTT. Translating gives CASSLEQGEAFF.